This TCR beta chain appears in the sequencing data of a study of T-cell memory formation after mild COVID-19 (dated by TCRdb to about 2021). Turning to the overall study: Most TCR sequence clusters were specific to one of the two donors. Longitudinal TCRalpha and TCRbeta repertoire sequencing tracked T-cell clones expanding and contracting after mild COVID-19 in two donors. The cohort was made up of two young adult volunteers, one female and one male, who were previously healthy. The research as a whole found: Clones that contracted from day 15 to 85 showed balanced CD4/CD8 phenotypes, whereas a second wave of clones that expanded from day 15 to 37 leaned towards CD4+. The detection of some responding clones in pre-infection memory suggests that pre-existing cross-reactive memory T cells joined the SARS-CoV-2 response. The second-wave clones that peaked on day 37 were not confirmed to be SARS-CoV-2 specific. Only a couple of mild cases were covered by the study, and larger cohorts that include severe cases with pre-infection samples were considered necessary. Contracting CD4+ clones appeared mostly in the CM and EM memory subsets, whereas CD8+ clones were enriched in EMRA.

PBMCs were isolated by Ficoll-Paque density gradient centrifugation. Sequencing used an Illumina NovaSeq 6000. TCRalpha and TCRbeta cDNA libraries were built by 5'RACE with constant-segment primers, adding sample barcodes and unique molecular identifiers. Trizol reagent was used to extract RNA from every sample. The libraries were amplified in two PCR steps, and the second step added a second sample barcode and Illumina TruSeq adapters. Sequencing of the libraries was done on an Illumina NovaSeq, producing 2 x 150 bp paired-end reads. On the authors' methods: The reads were demultiplexed and collapsed into UMI-guided consensus sequences using migec v1.2.7. Using mixcr v2.1.11, UMI consensuses were aligned to TRA and TRB V and J templates and then assembled into clonotypes. Expanded or contracted clonotypes were those called significant by both edgeR and NoisET, with noise models trained on biological replicates. For edgeR calls, the thresholds were a false discovery rate-adjusted p below 0.01 and a log2 fold-change of 1. As an exploratory analysis of dynamics, max-normalized trajectories of the 1000 most abundant clonotypes were examined by PCA with hierarchical clustering. Separately sequenced CD4+ and CD8+ repertoires were used to assign a CD4 or CD8 phenotype to each responding clone. TCRdb reworked the public reads: Q25 trimming with fastp, MiXCR clone assembly, productive beta chains retained. CDR3 protein duplicates are merged, each entry listing the most common genes and DNA. The V and J calls were determined by TCRdb, not by the authors. For this sample there are approximately 300,000 distinct CDR3 sequences; roughly 15% appear just once. The top ten constitute roughly 20% of the sample.

This clonotype came up a few times. It lacks a known antigen. No base quality values were provided; no much bigger clone lies one nucleotide off. The CDR3 runs 13 amino acids, cysteine and phenylalanine included. The DNA shown is the 39-base CDR3, in frame from base 1. Compared with germline, V lacks 3 bases and J lacks 6 bases; bases without a gene match: 4. The chain is made from TRBV12-3 or TRBV12-4 and TRBJ1-2; 7 nucleotides in the junction match TRBD1. What was sequenced was PBMCs or a T cell subset sorted from them (not recorded which). The source of this sequence is a young man who had mild COVID-19 (a few samples of this study predate the infection). The sample titles of this study are shuffled in the database, so cell type and time point are left out; the donor was told from shared clones. CDR3 reads: CASSFRQGDGYTF. DNA sequence: TGTGCCAGCAGTTTTAGACAGGGTGATGGCTACACCTTC.